These 32 T cell receptor beta chains were all obtained from the same sample, sequenced in a study of vaccination effects on CD4 cells after COVID-19. The antigens for these receptors are not known. Culture proceeded for 10 days, and CD4+ T cells were then isolated. All study participants received two doses of BNT162b2 or mRNA-1273 vaccine. The repertoire was sequenced with immunoSEQ multiplex PCR; TCRdb's copy has only in-frame clones and lacks some. The repertoire has about 57,000 clones, about 81% of them found once; the top ten carry about 4.5%. The sequencing here drew on CD4+ T cells from PBMCs cultured without peptide, taken after COVID-19 vaccination. The receptors here all came from a human donor who received a COVID-19 vaccine.

The V call is TRBV7-3, the J call TRBJ2-1, with 10 bases identical to TRBD1. V was pared by 0 bases and J by 8 bases, with 7 bases of the junction left unmatched. This CDR3 has 16 residues. Germline V gene sequence: CDR1 SGHTA, CDR2 FQGTGA. The CDR3 loop is CASSLTARGQGYEQFF. The CDR3 DNA reads TGTGCCAGCAGCTTAACGGCGAGGGGACAGGGGTATGAGCAGTTCTTC. Supplemented by reference TRBV7-3 and TRBJ2-1, the full variable domain reads GAGVSQTPSNKVTEKGKYVELRCDPISGHTALYWYRQSLGQGPEFLIYFQGTGAADDSGLPNDRFFAVRPEGSVSTLKIQRTERGDSAVYLCASSLTARGQGYEQFFGPGTRLTVL.

This sequence joins TRBV20-1 and TRBJ1-1, with unresolved D. CDR3 length: 11 residues. Germline V gene sequence: CDR1 DFQATT, CDR2 SNEGSKA (reference sequence). CDR3 nucleotide sequence: TGCAGGGGCCAGAAGAACACTGAAGCTTTCTTT. This codes for CRGQKNTEAFF.

The chain combines TRBV3-1 (or the pseudogene TRBV3-2) with TRBJ2-3; D not certain. The V and J ends lost 1 base and 2 bases respectively, with 4 bases between them. Per the germline V gene, CDR1 is LGHDT and CDR2 is YNNKEL (reference sequence). CDR3 size: 13 residues. Written as DNA, the CDR3 is TGTGCCAGCAGCCAAGTAGTCACAGATACGCAGTATTTT. Amino acid sequence: CASSQVVTDTQYF.

V and J are TRBV5-1 and TRBJ2-7; the D call may be TRBD1 or TRBD2 (7 bases each). This CDR3 is built from 15 residues. V was clipped by 0 bases and J by 9 bases, with 19 bases between them. Germline CDR1 reads SGHRS; CDR2 reads YFSETQ. CDR3 loop: CASSLAQGRGSGQYF. CDR3 bases: TGCGCCAGCAGCTTGGCACAGGGGCGCGGGAGTGGGCAGTACTTC.

The chain is built from TRBV7-9 and TRBJ2-3; no reliable D call. This CDR3 comprises 12 residues. Trimming pared 5 bases from V and 8 bases from J, leaving 11 bases between. Germline CDR1 and CDR2: SEHNR and FQNEAQ (reference sequence). The CDR3 reads CASSPISTTQYF. DNA of the CDR3: TGTGCCAGCAGCCCCATTTCTACTACGCAGTATTTT.

The chain has TRBV19 and TRBJ1-6, with a tentative D call TRBD1 (6 bases). This CDR3 has 13 amino acids. With 8 bases removed from V and 6 bases from J, the gap between germline ends came to 11 bases. Germline CDR1 and CDR2: LNHDA and SQIVND (reference sequence). CDR3 region: CASRTAPNSPLHF. In nucleotides, the CDR3 is TGTGCCAGTCGGACAGCCCCTAATTCACCCCTCCACTTT.

The chain uses TRBV12-3 or TRBV12-4 and TRBJ1-1, with a weak D call TRBD1 (5 bases). The CDR3 runs 13 residues. The V and J ends lost 6 bases and 0 bases respectively, with 8 bases between them. CDR3 sequence: CASSWGLNTEAFF. For the CDR3, the DNA is TGTGCCAGCAGCTGGGGGTTGAACACTGAAGCTTTCTTT.

The chain employs TRBV2 and TRBJ1-1; D is ambiguous. The germline gives CDR1 SNHLY, CDR2 FYNNEI. V was clipped by 5 bases and J by 10 bases, with 17 bases between them. The CDR3 is made up of 13 amino acids. The chain's CDR3 is CASSLQEKGIAFF. In nucleotides, the CDR3 is TGTGCCAGCAGTCTACAAGAAAAGGGCATAGCTTTCTTT.

V usage is TRBV5-5 and J usage is TRBJ1-6; no firm D call. CDR1 and CDR2 from the germline V gene are SGHKS and YYEKEE (reference sequence). V gave up 4 bases and J gave up 7 bases, with 12 bases separating them. CDR3 length equals 14 residues. CDR3 nucleotide sequence: TGTGCCAGCAGCGGACTACCCTTAAATTCACCCCTCCACTTT. It translates to CASSGLPLNSPLHF.

This clone was seen a few times. The chain links TRBV30 to TRBJ1-2; TRBD1 is a possible D gene (5 bases). This CDR3 comprises 14 residues. V gave up 2 bases and J gave up 4 bases, with 14 bases separating them. Looked up from germline, CDR1 is GTSNPN and CDR2 is SVGIG (reference sequence). The CDR3 region has the DNA TGTGCCTGGAGTTCGAAGGGGATCCCCTATGGCTACACCTTC. Encoded protein: CAWSSKGIPYGYTF.

The rearrangement uses TRBV5-1 and TRBJ1-1, with 7 bases lining up with TRBD1. V was pared by 5 bases and J by 2 bases, with 9 bases of the junction left unmatched. CDR1 and CDR2 (germline): SGHRS, YFSETQ. The CDR3 loop spans 15 amino acids. CDR3 in DNA: TGCGCCAGCAGAATCAGACAGGGCCTAAACACTGAAGCTTTCTTT. Its translation is CASRIRQGLNTEAFF.

Here the CDR3 reads CASRGLARDTQYF. CDR3 coding DNA: TGTGCCAGCAGAGGACTAGCGAGAGATACGCAGTATTTT. J is TRBJ2-3 and V is TRBV6-5; 9 nucleotides line up with TRBD2. Trimming took 6 bases from V and 5 from J; bases not matched to a gene: 3. The CDR3 runs 13 residues. Germline V lookup: CDR1 MNHEY, CDR2 SVGAGI.

V usage is TRBV6-5 and J usage is TRBJ1-2, with 8 bases aligning to TRBD1. CDR1 is MNHEY and CDR2 is SVGAGI in the germline V gene. The CDR3 sequence is 14 residues long. V lost 9 bases to trimming and J lost 1 base; unmatched junction nucleotides: 7. The CDR3 sequence is CARHRQGSNYGYTF. CDR3 nucleotide sequence: TGTGCCAGACATCGACAGGGGAGTAACTATGGCTACACCTTC.

This chain links TRBV29-1 with TRBJ1-4; D is undetermined. V was cut by 0 bases and J by 7 bases, with 15 bases left in between. CDR1 is SQVTM, CDR2 ANQGSEA, per germline. The CDR3 length is 15 residues. The CDR3 DNA reads as TGCAGCGTTGAAGAGTACGGTGCAACGGGTGAAAAACTGTTTTTT. Translated, it gives CSVEEYGATGEKLFF. Together with reference TRBV29-1 and TRBJ1-4, the CDR3 gives the full variable domain: SAVISQKPSRDICQRGTSLTIQCQVDSQVTMMFWYRQQPGQSLTLIATANQGSEATYESGFVIDKFPISRPNLTFSTLTVSNMSPEDSSIYLCSVEEYGATGEKLFFGSGTQLSVL.

This clone was seen a few times. The V gene is TRBV7-9, the J gene TRBJ2-7; tentatively, D is TRBD2 (5 bases). The germline CDR1 and CDR2 sequences are SEHNR and FQNEAQ (reference sequence). Trimming shortened V by 5 bases and J by 5 bases, and 16 bases separated the two germline ends. This CDR3 comprises 14 residues. CDR3 in DNA: TGTGCCAGCAGCCGTTCAGGAGGTGGGAACGAGCAGTACTTC. Its translation: CASSRSGGGNEQYF.

This clone was recorded a few times. The chain joins TRBV5-4 to TRBJ2-1; TRBD1 matches at 8 bases. The CDR3 sequence is 16 residues long. The V gene end was trimmed by 9 bases and the J gene end by 5 bases; junction bases not matched to a gene: 16. Germline assignment: CDR1 SGHNT and CDR2 YYREEE (reference sequence). The DNA for the CDR3 is TGTGCCACCCACGCGCGTAGACAGGGGACGAACAATGAGCAGTTCTTC. It yields the protein CATHARRQGTNNEQFF.

Written as DNA, the CDR3 is TGTGCCAGCCACAGGGACAGGAGCTCCTACAATGAGCAGTTCTTC. As protein: CASHRDRSSYNEQFF. This chain connects TRBV6-5 to TRBJ2-1; 8 nucleotides align to TRBD1. Looked up from germline, CDR1 is MNHEY and CDR2 is SVGAGI. Trimming cost V 8 bases and J 0 bases; bases outside gene matches: 6. There are 15 residues in the CDR3.

The chain combines TRBV14 with TRBJ1-6, with 7 bases lining up with TRBD1. The V gene's germline CDR1 is SGHDN and CDR2 FVKESK. This CDR3 has 15 amino acids. V lost 5 bases to trimming and J lost 6 bases; unmatched junction nucleotides: 7. CDR3 region: CASSFRTGGNSPLHF. The CDR3 nucleotides are TGTGCCAGCAGCTTTAGGACAGGCGGTAATTCACCCCTCCACTTT.

The rearrangement links TRBV11-2 to TRBJ1-6, with unresolved D. Germline CDR1 SGHAT, CDR2 FQNNGV. Trimming cost V 5 bases and J 11 bases, with 16 bases left between them. The CDR3 is 14 residues long. CDR3: CASSTRVTAAPLHF. The CDR3 DNA sequence: TGTGCCAGCAGCACACGGGTAACAGCGGCACCCCTCCACTTT.

V is TRBV5-6 and J is TRBJ1-2; 11 bases match TRBD1. This CDR3 spans 14 amino acids. Germline V gene data show CDR1 as SGHDT and CDR2 as YYEEEE. With V trimmed by 4 bases and J by 6 bases, 5 bases remained unmatched. CDR3 bases: TGTGCCAGCAGCCTTCGGACAGGGGGCGATGGCTACACCTTC. Protein: CASSLRTGGDGYTF.

The CDR3 protein is CASSLIAFSGNTIYF. The CDR3 coding sequence is TGTGCCAGCAGCTTAATAGCTTTCTCTGGAAACACCATATATTTT. This chain joins TRBV7-9 and TRBJ1-3; D gene ambiguous. This CDR3 region has 15 residues. V lost 2 bases and J 0 bases, leaving 8 bases between the germline ends. Germline CDR1 SEHNR, CDR2 FQNEAQ (reference sequence).

The V call is TRBV4-2, the J call TRBJ2-7; D gene unclear. The CDR3 spans 13 residues. Trimming pared 1 base from V and 2 bases from J, leaving 6 bases between. Germline CDR1 LGHNA, CDR2 YNFKEQ. CDR3 sequence: CASSQGPTYEQYF. DNA for the CDR3: TGTGCCAGCAGCCAAGGGCCCACCTACGAGCAGTACTTC.

This chain joins TRBV6-5 and TRBJ1-1; weak D call: TRBD1 (5 bases). The CDR3 is 13 amino acids. CDR1 and CDR2 from the germline V gene are MNHEY and SVGAGI. The V end lost 8 bases, the J end lost 3 bases, and 13 bases lay between the germline ends. The CDR3 here is CASYRGVYTEAFF. CDR3 sequence (DNA): TGTGCCAGCTACAGAGGGGTGTACACTGAAGCTTTCTTT.

The V call is TRBV6-2 or TRBV6-3, the J call TRBJ2-1; TRBD2 matches at 9 bases. The CDR3 runs to 15 residues. The junction had 12 bases not matched to a gene; V was cut back by 5 bases and J by 10 bases. Germline V CDR1 and CDR2: MNHEY, SVGEGT. The CDR3 spells CASSHGSGRTREQFF. DNA of the CDR3: TGTGCCAGCAGTCACGGGAGCGGGAGGACTCGGGAGCAGTTCTTC.

The V gene is TRBV2, the J gene TRBJ2-3; 7 bases are a match to TRBD1. The ends lost 2 bases at V and 2 bases at J; junction bases unmatched: 7. Germline CDR1 is SNHLY and CDR2 is FYNNEI. The CDR3 spans 16 residues. CDR3 coding DNA: TGTGCCAGCAGTGAACGTGGTGACAGGGTCACAGATACGCAGTATTTT. It is translated as CASSERGDRVTDTQYF.

This chain uses TRBV6-5 with TRBJ2-7; a weak D match, TRBD1 (5 bases). The ends were cut back, 0 bases at V and 3 bases at J, with 15 bases in the middle. Germline-derived CDR1 and CDR2 are MNHEY and SVGAGI. The CDR3 runs 16 residues. CDR3 DNA sequence: TGTGCCAGCAGTTACTCAAAGCTTAGGGGCCTCTACGAGCAGTACTTC. This gives the protein CASSYSKLRGLYEQYF.

The chain recombines TRBV30 with TRBJ2-1; possibly TRBD2 for D (6 bases). CDR3 size: 12 residues. V lost 5 bases to trimming and J lost 4 bases, with 9 bases between them. Germline assignment: CDR1 GTSNPN and CDR2 SVGIG (reference sequence). The CDR3 spells CAWGGEYNEQFF. The DNA for the CDR3 is TGTGCCTGGGGCGGGGAATACAATGAGCAGTTCTTC. The full variable domain, its missing parts supplied by reference TRBV30 and TRBJ2-1, is SQTIHQWPATLVQPVGSPLSLECTVEGTSNPNLYWYRQAAGRGLQLLFYSVGIGQISSEVPQNLSASRPQDRQFILSSKKLLLSDSGFYLCAWGGEYNEQFFGPGTRLTVL.

This clone came up a few times. The CDR3: CASSPPGQPQHF. CDR3 DNA sequence: TGTGCCAGCTCACCACCGGGACAGCCCCAGCATTTT. The chain combines TRBV18 with TRBJ1-5; D is unclear. The CDR3 covers 12 residues. V lost 0 bases, J lost 7 bases, and 4 bases lay in between. CDR1 and CDR2 from the germline V gene are KGHSH and LQKENI.

The V gene is TRBV6-5, the J gene TRBJ2-1; 9 bases are shared with TRBD1. CDR1 is MNHEY, CDR2 SVGAGI, per germline. The CDR3 loop spans 14 amino acids. The V segment lost 8 bases and the J segment 7 bases; nucleotides outside the gene matches: 9. The CDR3 DNA sequence: TGTGCCAGCTTTACAGGGGGCGCGGGAAATGAGCAGTTCTTC. Translation: CASFTGGAGNEQFF.

V is TRBV6-6 and J is TRBJ2-7; 10 nucleotides line up with TRBD2. The CDR3 sequence is 15 residues long. V shed 6 bases and J 3 bases; nucleotides not matched to a gene: 8. The germline gives CDR1 MNHNY, CDR2 SVGAGI (reference sequence). The CDR3, as DNA: TGTGCCAGCAGCTATACTAGCGGGAAGGTCTACGAGCAGTACTTC. Protein: CASSYTSGKVYEQYF.

The chain combines TRBV4-1 with TRBJ1-6; possible D gene TRBD1, 5 bases. Trimming pared 1 base from V and 5 bases from J, leaving 12 bases between. The germline V gene has CDR1 MGHRA and CDR2 YSYEKL. The CDR3 consists of 16 residues. The CDR3 protein is CASSQVGAFDNSPLHF. The CDR3 bases are TGCGCCAGCAGCCAAGTCGGGGCGTTTGATAATTCACCCCTCCACTTT.

This clone was counted between two and nine times. The chain couples TRBV27 to TRBJ2-1; a possible D gene is TRBD1 (6 bases). Per the germline V gene, CDR1 is MNHEY and CDR2 is SMNVEV (reference sequence). Trimming cost V 0 bases and J 1 base, with 7 bases left between them. CDR3 length: 15 residues. The CDR3 protein is CASSLSQGSYNEQFF. Written as DNA, the CDR3 is TGTGCCAGCAGTTTATCCCAGGGGTCCTACAATGAGCAGTTCTTC.